Listed below are T cell receptor beta chains from one sample, sequenced in a study of blood T cell repertoires in COVID-19. TCRdb's copy holds only in-frame clones and misses some; the assay was immunoSEQ multiplex PCR. The sample yields about 320,000 clones, roughly 88% seen once. Sample: PBMCs or T cells enriched from blood (not recorded which). All receptors derive from a man aged 25-45 years who had recovered from COVID-19. Each CDR3 is given with its conserved first and last residue. The D gene is left open where the match is weak. Part of the rows lack a size; the others show once, few, many or a class for expanded clones.

>TRBJ2-3|.|TRBV5-1|.
CASSFRPGDTQYF
TGCGCCAGCAGCTTTCGCCCCGGAGATACGCAGTATTTT
>TRBJ1-1|.|TRBV6-6|TRBD1
CASSLQGLNTEAFF
TGTGCCAGCAGCCTACAGGGGCTGAACACTGAAGCTTTCTTT
>TRBJ1-5|.|TRBV5-6|.
CASSARDTNQPQHF
TGTGCCAGCAGCGCCCGGGACACTAATCAGCCCCAGCATTTT
>TRBJ1-2|.|TRBV6-2/TRBV6-3|TRBD1
CASSYSPTGGLSGYTF
TGTGCCAGCAGTTACTCTCCGACAGGGGGCTTGTCCGGCTACACCTTC
>TRBJ2-1|.|TRBV3-1/TRBV3-2|TRBD2
CASSETSGGLYNEQFF
TGTGCCAGCAGCGAGACTAGCGGGGGGCTATACAATGAGCAGTTCTTC
>TRBJ1-2|.|TRBV19|.
CASSIDLTGKGRGYTF
TGTGCCAGTAGTATAGATCTAACTGGTAAAGGGAGAGGCTACACCTTC
>TRBJ1-1|.|TRBV11-1|.
CASADRLLRNTEAFF
TGTGCCAGCGCGGACAGACTCCTGAGGAACACTGAAGCTTTCTTT
>TRBJ2-7|.|TRBV24-1|TRBD1
CATGHSRGTTYEQYF
TGTGCCACCGGCCATTCCAGGGGGACGACCTACGAGCAGTACTTC
>TRBJ1-4|.|TRBV3-1/TRBV3-2|.
CASSQTAGRGEKLFF
TGTGCCAGCAGCCAAACGGCCGGCAGAGGGGAAAAACTGTTTTTT
>TRBJ2-2|.|TRBV28|.
CAAFSQGRDTGELFF
TGTGCCGCATTCTCCCAGGGGCGTGACACCGGGGAGCTGTTTTTT
>TRBJ1-4|.|TRBV7-8|.
CASSPRRLPEEKLFF
TGTGCCAGCAGCCCCCGGAGACTCCCAGAGGAAAAACTGTTTTTT
>TRBJ2-7|.|TRBV5-4|TRBD1
CASTADRGGQQYF
TGTGCCAGCACCGCCGACAGGGGCGGGCAGCAGTACTTC
>TRBJ2-2|.|TRBV4-2|TRBD1
CASSQGAGTDLLDTGELFF
TGTGCCAGCAGCCAAGGAGCCGGGACAGACCTTCTTGACACCGGGGAGCTGTTTTTT
>TRBJ1-2|.|TRBV6-5|.
CASSYTGSLGYTF
TGTGCCAGCAGTTACACAGGGAGTCTTGGCTACACCTTC
>TRBJ2-5|.|TRBV11-3|.
CASSRSLASQETQYF
TGTGCCAGCAGCCGCAGCTTAGCATCCCAAGAGACCCAGTACTTC
>TRBJ2-1|.|TRBV29-1|.
CSADRLTYNEQFF
TGCAGCGCTGACAGGCTGACCTACAATGAGCAGTTCTTC
>TRBJ1-1|few|TRBV3-1/TRBV3-2|.
CASSQDPGSEAFF
TGTGCCAGCAGCCAAGATCCAGGATCTGAAGCTTTCTTT
>TRBJ1-4|.|TRBV3-1/TRBV3-2|.
CASSQGRVVEKLFF
TGTGCCAGCAGCCAAGGGAGGGTGGTGGAAAAACTGTTTTTT
>TRBJ1-5|.|TRBV4-2|.
CASSQDVSSQPQHF
TGTGCCAGCAGCCAAGACGTATCGAGTCAGCCCCAGCATTTT
>TRBJ2-7|many|TRBV2|TRBD2
CASSGTSGFMGEQYF
TGTGCCAGCAGTGGGACTAGCGGGTTTATGGGGGAGCAGTACTTC
>TRBJ2-2|.|TRBV7-9|.
CASSSDTGELFF
TGTGCCAGCAGCTCGGACACCGGGGAGCTGTTTTTT
>TRBJ1-4|.|TRBV5-1|.
CASSSQSGGEKLFF
TGCGCCAGCAGCTCGCAATCGGGGGGTGAAAAACTGTTTTTT
>TRBJ1-3|.|TRBV2|.
CASSETEPSGNTIYF
TGTGCCAGCAGTGAAACAGAACCCTCTGGAAACACCATATATTTT
>TRBJ1-1|.|TRBV7-9|.
CASSLNKNTEAFF
TGTGCCAGCAGCTTAAACAAGAACACTGAAGCTTTCTTT
>TRBJ1-5|.|TRBV19|.
CASSTLLRGGNQPQHF
TGTGCCAGTAGTACCCTGTTAAGGGGTGGCAATCAGCCCCAGCATTTT
>TRBJ1-4|.|TRBV2|.
CASSESTGREKLFF
TGTGCCAGCAGTGAATCTACTGGTCGGGAAAAACTGTTTTTT
>TRBJ2-1|.|TRBV20-1|TRBD1
CSASGGRGLGNEQFF
TGCAGTGCTAGTGGTGGCAGGGGGCTCGGCAATGAGCAGTTCTTC
>TRBJ2-7|.|TRBV2|.
CASSGVRGSYEQYF
TGTGCCAGCAGTGGAGTCAGGGGTAGCTACGAGCAGTACTTC
>TRBJ2-7|.|TRBV19|TRBD1
CASSIVGAGTGMDEQYF
TGTGCCAGTAGTATAGTGGGGGCCGGGACAGGCATGGACGAGCAGTACTTC
>TRBJ1-5|.|TRBV4-1|.
CASSQVTGKSNQPQHF
TGCGCCAGCAGCCAAGTTACAGGTAAAAGCAATCAGCCCCAGCATTTT
>TRBJ2-1|once|TRBV5-1|TRBD2
CASSFSSGDSYNEQFF
TGCGCCAGCAGCTTTTCTAGCGGGGACTCCTACAATGAGCAGTTCTTC
>TRBJ2-3|.|TRBV3-1/TRBV3-2|.
CASSQQGGGTDTQYF
TGTGCCAGCAGCCAACAGGGCGGAGGGACAGATACGCAGTATTTT
>TRBJ2-1|.|TRBV9|TRBD2
CASSVDQASGGYNEQFF
TGTGCCAGCAGCGTAGATCAGGCTAGCGGGGGATATAATGAGCAGTTCTTC
>TRBJ2-7|once|TRBV25-1|.
CASSESRRVKSEQYF
TGTGCCAGCAGTGAGTCTCGCAGGGTAAAGAGTGAGCAGTACTTC
>TRBJ2-7|.|TRBV3-1/TRBV3-2|TRBD1
CASSPGQGEYEQYF
TGTGCCAGCAGCCCCGGACAGGGCGAGTACGAGCAGTACTTC
>TRBJ2-7|.|TRBV7-6|.
CASSSDRTYEQYF
TGTGCCAGCAGCTCCGACAGGACTTACGAGCAGTACTTC
>TRBJ2-1|.|TRBV12-5|TRBD2
CASGNFRTSGALSYNEQFF
TGTGCTAGTGGTAATTTCAGGACTAGCGGAGCCCTCTCCTACAATGAGCAGTTCTTC
>TRBJ1-2|.|TRBV5-4|TRBD1
CASSSYTGAGGYTF
TGTGCCAGCAGCTCTTACACAGGGGCGGGTGGCTACACCTTC
>TRBJ2-7|.|TRBV11-2|.
CASGLTGLAYEQYF
TGTGCCAGCGGATTGACAGGCCTGGCCTACGAGCAGTACTTC
>TRBJ2-3|.|TRBV18|.
CASSPPPPGAQYF
TGTGCCAGCTCACCACCACCGCCCGGGGCGCAGTATTTT
>TRBJ1-2|.|TRBV5-1|TRBD1
CASSLDGDSYGYTF
TGCGCCAGCAGCTTGGACGGGGACAGTTACGGCTACACCTTC
>TRBJ2-2|.|TRBV24-1|TRBD1
CATSDPRQGRNTGELFF
TGTGCCACCAGTGACCCTCGACAGGGTCGGAACACCGGGGAGCTGTTTTTT
>TRBJ1-1|.|TRBV7-9|.
CASSFTGNAIEAFF
TGTGCCAGCAGCTTTACAGGAAACGCGATTGAAGCTTTCTTT
>TRBJ2-5|.|TRBV28|.
CASFARPEVGGHETQYF
TGTGCCAGCTTTGCGCGGCCCGAGGTGGGGGGGCACGAGACCCAGTACTTC
>TRBJ1-4|.|TRBV27|.
CASSLARGEKLFF
TGTGCCAGCAGTCTTGCCAGGGGTGAAAAACTGTTTTTT